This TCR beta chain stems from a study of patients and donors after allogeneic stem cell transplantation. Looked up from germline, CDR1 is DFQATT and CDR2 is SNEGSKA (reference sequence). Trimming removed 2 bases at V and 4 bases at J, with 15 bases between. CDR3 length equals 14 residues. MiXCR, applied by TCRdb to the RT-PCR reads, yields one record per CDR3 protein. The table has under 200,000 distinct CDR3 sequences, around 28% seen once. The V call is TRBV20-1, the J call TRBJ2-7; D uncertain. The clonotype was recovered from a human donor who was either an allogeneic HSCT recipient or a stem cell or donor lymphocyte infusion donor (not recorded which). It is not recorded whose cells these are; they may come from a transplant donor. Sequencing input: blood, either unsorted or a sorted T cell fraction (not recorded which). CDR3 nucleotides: TGCAGTGCTAGAAGGGCGTCAGATGAGTACGAGCAGTACTTC. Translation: CSARRASDEYEQYF.